The present entry profiles one TCR beta chain with its context. The antigen it binds to is not known. No base qualities exist here, and no much larger clone lies one base off it. The library was generated by the immunoSEQ multiplex PCR assay. The source is immuneACCESS, and TCRdb retained only in-frame sequences with V and J called. Part of the clones is not carried over; for the studies checked, unresolved V genes explain less than half of this, and the remainder is unexplained. The sample includes roughly 500,000 clones, with 78% observed a single time. Together, the top ten hold more than 0.01% of the sample. This sample stems from a study of shared T cell receptors in the human thymus (dated by TCRdb to about 2021). In the study overall: The study examined how the human thymus generates shared, self-reactive T-cell receptor alpha chains.

CDR3 length: 19 amino acids, cysteine to phenylalanine. The entry retains the CDR3 DNA only, 57 bases that are in frame from base 1. For this chain, trimming is 4 bases at the V end and 4 bases at the J end, and the number of junction bases without a gene match is 19. CDR1 and CDR2, looked up from the germline V gene, are LGHNA and YSLEER. This same sample was also taken into another study, of human thymus T cells. The second paper states: The donors were immunologically healthy infants in Finland who had open corrective cardiac surgery for congenital heart defects. Thymus tissue was obtained as surgical resects removed during corrective cardiac surgery. Biased V and J gene segment usage appeared to be present in both thymic and peripheral blood repertoires. The related research reported highly overlapping thymic TCR repertoires among unrelated individuals. The study characterized TCR alpha and beta repertoires from about 8 infant thymus samples and a few related peripheral blood samples. The infant donors were roughly 7 to 250 days old, and the cohort included six males and a couple of females. Thymocytes were mechanically released from the tissue and were stored as pellets of about 9.5-31 million cells at -70 degrees C. A QIAsymphony instrument was used to extract genomic DNA from frozen cell pellets. The immunoSEQ multiplex PCR assay was used to amplify the TCRB and TCRAD loci from a standardized quantity of quality-controlled genomic DNA. The V(D)J region was spanned by amplicons of a length sufficient to cover the CDR3 and to identify V and J genes. Amplicon sequencing was performed on an Illumina platform through the commercial immunoSEQ service. Primer bias and sequencing errors were corrected as previously described, and TCRAD and TCRB definitions were based on the IMGT database. Repertoires were analysed with immunoSEQ Analyzer 3.0 and VDJTools, covering basic statistics, V/J segment usage, diversity estimates, rarefaction and pairwise overlap. Diversity was estimated with Chao1, ChaoE, Efron-Thisted, Shannon and inverse Simpson indices, and also on datasets down-sampled to the smallest sample. Repertoire overlap was determined by strict matching of CDR3 nucleotide sequence, V gene and J gene, and Jaccard-based multidimensional scaling clustering was applied. On average, thymus samples gave 800,000 or so unique TCRB clonotypes, whereas blood samples gave 75,000 to 85,000.

The material sequenced was thymocytes. This receptor was obtained from a boy younger than two with a congenital heart defect. Donor details come from another sample of the same person, matched by shared clones. The chain links TRBV4-3 with TRBJ2-7, with 10 central nucleotides matching TRBD1. CDR3 reads: CASSLQTGGLLIYGYEQYF. DNA sequence: TGCGCCAGCAGCCTTCAGACAGGGGGCCTTTTAATATACGGGTACGAGCAGTACTTC.